Listed below are T cell receptor beta chains from one sample, sequenced in a study of T-cell reconstitution after alpha-beta-depleted transplantation in children. Via MiXCR, TCRdb re-called the PCR reads, giving one row per CDR3 protein. The repertoire includes just over 950,000 distinct CDR3 sequences, less than 30% of them detected once, and roughly 31% sits in the top ten. This material consisted of PBMCs, mostly from graft donor cells, taken 360 days after TCRalphabeta/CD19-depleted stem cell transplant. The receptor set was obtained from a boy less than two years old who had a stem cell transplant for SCID, so the T cells may come from the graft donor. Both conserved end residues are part of each CDR3. Fields, in order: CDR3 protein, CDR3 DNA, J gene, clone size, V gene, D gene, CDR3 length. D genes are given only for firm matches. Clone size is stated in some rows and not others, as once, few, many or a class when expanded.

cdr3_aa: CARKVSQKKDTGELFF
cdr3_nt: TGCGCCAGAAAGGTGTCACAGAAAAAGGACACCGGGGAGCTGTTTTTT
j_call: TRBJ2-2
clone_size: -
v_call: TRBV10-1
d_call: -
cdr3_length: 16

cdr3_aa: CSANPGQGFIYEQYF
cdr3_nt: TGCAGTGCTAACCCGGGACAGGGATTCATCTACGAGCAGTACTTC
j_call: TRBJ2-7
clone_size: few
v_call: TRBV20-1
d_call: TRBD1
cdr3_length: 15

cdr3_aa: CASSFGGGREQFF
cdr3_nt: TGTGCCAGCAGCTTCGGCGGGGGAAGGGAGCAGTTCTTC
j_call: TRBJ2-1
clone_size: -
v_call: TRBV7-2
d_call: TRBD2
cdr3_length: 13

cdr3_aa: CASSQGWDAAAEAFF
cdr3_nt: TGTGCCAGCAGCCAAGGCTGGGACGCGGCGGCTGAAGCTTTCTTT
j_call: TRBJ1-1
clone_size: -
v_call: TRBV4-2
d_call: -
cdr3_length: 15

cdr3_aa: CASTGGGYEQYF
cdr3_nt: TGTGCCAGCACTGGGGGAGGCTACGAGCAGTACTTC
j_call: TRBJ2-7
clone_size: -
v_call: TRBV2
d_call: -
cdr3_length: 12

cdr3_aa: CASSAPPGQGFGNTEAFF
cdr3_nt: TGTGCCAGCAGTGCCCCTCCGGGACAGGGGTTTGGGAACACTGAAGCTTTCTTT
j_call: TRBJ1-1
clone_size: -
v_call: TRBV25-1
d_call: TRBD1
cdr3_length: 18

cdr3_aa: CSVGEAGGQPQHF
cdr3_nt: TGCAGCGTTGGAGAGGCAGGAGGTCAGCCCCAGCATTTT
j_call: TRBJ1-5
clone_size: few
v_call: TRBV29-1
d_call: -
cdr3_length: 13

cdr3_aa: CASSQDRPADYEQYF
cdr3_nt: TGTGCCAGCAGCCAAGACAGACCAGCGGACTACGAGCAGTACTTC
j_call: TRBJ2-7
clone_size: -
v_call: TRBV4-2
d_call: -
cdr3_length: 15

cdr3_aa: CASSQGWNTDTQYF
cdr3_nt: TGTGCCAGCAGCCAGGGGTGGAACACAGATACGCAGTATTTT
j_call: TRBJ2-3
clone_size: many
v_call: TRBV12-3/TRBV12-4
d_call: -
cdr3_length: 14

cdr3_aa: CASSLIFRQGGTGELFF
cdr3_nt: TGCGCCAGCAGCTTAATATTTCGACAGGGCGGCACCGGGGAGCTGTTTTTT
j_call: TRBJ2-2
clone_size: -
v_call: TRBV5-1
d_call: TRBD1
cdr3_length: 17

cdr3_aa: CASTITTGRGTEAFF
cdr3_nt: TGTGCCAGCACCATTACCACAGGGAGAGGTACTGAAGCTTTCTTT
j_call: TRBJ1-1
clone_size: few
v_call: TRBV5-6
d_call: -
cdr3_length: 15

cdr3_aa: CSAPLQTGPFTDTQYF
cdr3_nt: TGCAGTGCTCCCCTCCAGACAGGGCCCTTCACAGATACGCAGTATTTT
j_call: TRBJ2-3
clone_size: -
v_call: TRBV20-1
d_call: TRBD1
cdr3_length: 16

cdr3_aa: CASSPAGLTAETQYF
cdr3_nt: TGTGCCAGCAGCCCAGCGGGACTCACGGCGGAGACCCAGTACTTC
j_call: TRBJ2-5
clone_size: few
v_call: TRBV11-2
d_call: TRBD2
cdr3_length: 15

cdr3_aa: CASRAGSGPYNEQFF
cdr3_nt: TGTGCCAGCAGAGCGGGTAGCGGACCCTACAATGAGCAGTTCTTC
j_call: TRBJ2-1
clone_size: many
v_call: TRBV6-5
d_call: -
cdr3_length: 15

cdr3_aa: CASRDRAPNQPQHF
cdr3_nt: TGTGCCAGCAGAGACAGGGCGCCTAATCAGCCCCAGCATTTT
j_call: TRBJ1-5
clone_size: -
v_call: TRBV27
d_call: TRBD1
cdr3_length: 14

cdr3_aa: CASSSRGRGSPDTQYF
cdr3_nt: TGTGCCAGCAGTTCCCGTGGCAGGGGGTCGCCAGATACGCAGTATTTT
j_call: TRBJ2-3
clone_size: -
v_call: TRBV6-2/TRBV6-3
d_call: TRBD1
cdr3_length: 16

cdr3_aa: CASSFPLTGLGLEQFF
cdr3_nt: TGTGCCAGCAGTTTTCCCCTTACAGGTTTAGGTCTTGAGCAGTTCTTC
j_call: TRBJ2-1
clone_size: few
v_call: TRBV12-3/TRBV12-4
d_call: -
cdr3_length: 16

cdr3_aa: CSASPLESGGYTF
cdr3_nt: TGCAGTGCTAGTCCTTTGGAAAGTGGGGGCTACACCTTC
j_call: TRBJ1-2
clone_size: once
v_call: TRBV20-1
d_call: -
cdr3_length: 13

cdr3_aa: CASSYFGVGGTEAFF
cdr3_nt: TGTGCCAGCAGTTACTTTGGCGTGGGGGGGACTGAAGCTTTCTTT
j_call: TRBJ1-1
clone_size: few
v_call: TRBV6-5
d_call: -
cdr3_length: 15

cdr3_aa: CSVNPGPAHTQYF
cdr3_nt: TGCAGCGTTAACCCGGGACCCGCGCATACGCAGTATTTT
j_call: TRBJ2-3
clone_size: -
v_call: TRBV29-1
d_call: -
cdr3_length: 13

cdr3_aa: CASRANVGEETQYF
cdr3_nt: TGTGCCAGCAGGGCCAACGTAGGGGAAGAGACCCAGTACTTC
j_call: TRBJ2-5
clone_size: few
v_call: TRBV6-1
d_call: -
cdr3_length: 14

cdr3_aa: CSARDFLERDPTDTQYF
cdr3_nt: TGCAGTGCTAGGGATTTTCTAGAGCGGGACCCCACAGATACGCAGTATTTT
j_call: TRBJ2-3
clone_size: few
v_call: TRBV20-1
d_call: TRBD2
cdr3_length: 17

cdr3_aa: CSVEKGIGTDTQYF
cdr3_nt: TGCAGCGTTGAGAAGGGGATCGGGACAGATACGCAGTATTTT
j_call: TRBJ2-3
clone_size: -
v_call: TRBV29-1
d_call: -
cdr3_length: 14

cdr3_aa: CSAQRAGIGTDTQYF
cdr3_nt: TGCAGTGCGCAGAGAGCGGGGATCGGCACAGATACGCAGTATTTT
j_call: TRBJ2-3
clone_size: many
v_call: TRBV20-1
d_call: TRBD2
cdr3_length: 15

cdr3_aa: CSVEDLGFSYGYTF
cdr3_nt: TGCAGCGTTGAAGACCTAGGGTTTAGCTATGGCTACACCTTC
j_call: TRBJ1-2
clone_size: -
v_call: TRBV29-1
d_call: -
cdr3_length: 14

cdr3_aa: CASAGGPYPFYGYTF
cdr3_nt: TGTGCCAGCGCAGGGGGACCCTACCCTTTCTATGGCTACACCTTC
j_call: TRBJ1-2
clone_size: few
v_call: TRBV3-1
d_call: TRBD1
cdr3_length: 15

cdr3_aa: CASSPRGGLTENEQFF
cdr3_nt: TGTGCCAGCAGTCCCCGCGGGGGGCTAACCGAAAATGAGCAGTTCTTC
j_call: TRBJ2-1
clone_size: -
v_call: TRBV11-2
d_call: TRBD2
cdr3_length: 16

cdr3_aa: CASSQTSGVWYEQYF
cdr3_nt: TGTGCCAGCAGCCAAACTTCAGGGGTGTGGTACGAGCAGTACTTC
j_call: TRBJ2-7
clone_size: -
v_call: TRBV14
d_call: -
cdr3_length: 15

cdr3_aa: CASSLLRQGQLAKNIQYF
cdr3_nt: TGTGCCAGCAGTTTACTTCGACAGGGCCAATTAGCCAAAAACATTCAGTACTTC
j_call: TRBJ2-4
clone_size: few
v_call: TRBV12-3/TRBV12-4
d_call: TRBD1
cdr3_length: 18

cdr3_aa: CASSSGRLAGGSSYNEQFF
cdr3_nt: TGTGCCAGCAGTTCGGGGAGACTAGCGGGGGGGAGCTCCTACAATGAGCAGTTCTTC
j_call: TRBJ2-1
clone_size: once
v_call: TRBV6-2/TRBV6-3
d_call: TRBD2
cdr3_length: 19